The 5 T cell receptor beta chains presented below share a single source sample, sequenced in a study of T cells in Graves' hyperthyroidism and ophthalmopathy. Amplification targeted TCR beta CDR3 regions from RNA transcripts. HTBI primers were used for first-round RT-PCR of the TCR CDR3. TCRdb reprocessed the multiplex PCR reads via MiXCR and lists one record per CDR3 protein. Of about 200,000 distinct CDR3 sequences listed, 17% are singletons. What was sequenced was blood. All receptors derive from a woman aged 45-65 years with Graves' hyperthyroidism.

The CDR3 DNA reads as TGTGCCAGCTCACCAGCTAGGCGCGGCCTGGAAGGCTACACCTTC. Residues: CASSPARRGLEGYTF. The V gene is TRBV18, the J gene TRBJ1-2; D is ambiguous. The CDR3 extends over 15 amino acids. V lost 2 bases, J lost 8 bases, and 18 bases lay in between. Per germline, CDR1 KGHSH and CDR2 LQKENI.

This clonotype was detected many times. This chain joins TRBV19 and TRBJ2-3; D not certain. The CDR3 spans 15 residues. Germline loops: CDR1 LNHDA, CDR2 SQIVND (reference sequence). Trimming cost V 1 base and J 6 bases, with 14 bases left between them. For the CDR3, the DNA is TGTGCCAGTAGTATAGCCGGCGGACGTCTGGATACGCAGTATTTT. Its translation is CASSIAGGRLDTQYF.

This clonotype occurred many times. The rearrangement links TRBV7-2 to TRBJ2-1; tentatively, D is TRBD2 (6 bases). The CDR3 has 15 amino acids. V dropped 6 bases and J dropped 10 bases, with 22 bases sitting between them. Germline CDR1 and CDR2: SGHTA and FQGNSA. The CDR3 protein is CASRSVGSREREQFF. The CDR3 nucleotides read TGTGCCAGCAGATCGGTGGGCAGTCGGGAGAGAGAGCAGTTCTTC.

This clonotype was seen repeatedly, ten times or more. CDR3 DNA: TGTGCCAGCAGCTCAATGGACAGGGTCAATGAGCAGTTCTTC. Translated: CASSSMDRVNEQFF. V gene TRBV7-2 combines with J gene TRBJ2-1; TRBD1 matches at 8 bases. Germline-derived CDR1 and CDR2 are SGHTA and FQGNSA. The ends lost 4 bases at V and 6 bases at J; junction bases unmatched: 5. This CDR3 is built from 14 residues.

Ten or more counts support this clonotype. Here the CDR3 reads CAINDPADTYNEQFF. The CDR3 DNA sequence: TGTGCCATCAACGACCCCGCAGACACCTACAATGAGCAGTTCTTC. The rearrangement joins TRBV10-3 to TRBJ2-1, with D unclear. V lost 7 bases and J 2 bases, leaving 15 bases between the germline ends. The V gene's germline CDR1 is ENHRY and CDR2 SYGVKD. The CDR3 sequence is 15 residues long.